The 20 T cell receptor beta chains presented below share a single source sample, sequenced in a study of CD8 T cells in Susac syndrome. Random hexamers served to reverse transcribe roughly 0.45 to 1 ug RNA. TCRdb reprocessed the immunoSEQ multiplex PCR reads with MiXCR, giving one entry per CDR3 protein. The table records around 270,000 distinct CDR3 sequences, 65% to 90% of them present only once. The sequenced sample was CD8+ T cells from PBMCs. These receptor sequences come from a human donor with multiple sclerosis.

The genes are TRBV30 and TRBJ2-3; D is unclear. Germline CDR1 GTSNPN, CDR2 SVGIG (reference sequence). This CDR3 has 13 amino acids. Trimming removed 2 bases at V and 5 bases at J, with 11 bases between. CDR3 in DNA: TGTGCCTGGAGTCCCGCCCATAGAGATACGCAGTATTTT. Residues: CAWSPAHRDTQYF.

The V call is TRBV24-1, the J call TRBJ2-1, with 11 bases that match TRBD1. This CDR3 comprises 17 residues. Unmatched junction bases numbered 10, after V lost 5 bases and J lost 5 bases. Germline assignment: CDR1 KGHDR and CDR2 SFDVKD. The CDR3 here is CATSGSKGQGVHNEQFF. DNA of the CDR3: TGTGCCACCAGTGGGAGTAAGGGACAGGGGGTTCACAATGAGCAGTTCTTC.

The rearrangement joins TRBV19 to TRBJ2-7; D may be TRBD1 or TRBD2 (5 bases each). The V end lost 3 bases, the J end lost 4 bases, and 13 bases lay between the germline ends. The CDR3 contains 14 residues. CDR1 and CDR2 from the germline V gene are LNHDA and SQIVND (reference sequence). CDR3 loop: CASSIYGDGYEQYF. CDR3 nucleotides: TGTGCCAGTAGTATTTATGGGGACGGGTACGAGCAGTACTTC.

This rearrangement joins TRBV19 to TRBJ1-2, with D possibly matching TRBD1 (5 bases). The ends were cut back, 6 bases at V and 6 bases at J, with 11 bases in the middle. Germline V gives CDR1 LNHDA, CDR2 SQIVND (reference sequence). The CDR3 contains 12 residues. The chain's CDR3 is CASRQGAHGYTF. The CDR3 DNA is TGTGCCAGTAGGCAGGGCGCTCATGGCTACACCTTC.

The V gene is TRBV7-9, the J gene TRBJ2-2, with 10 bases fitting TRBD2. Germline trimming cut 3 bases from V and 5 bases from J; bases unmatched to any gene: 6. This CDR3 contains 16 residues. The germline CDR1 and CDR2 sequences are SEHNR and FQNEAQ (reference sequence). Here the CDR3 reads CASSLPLAGETGELFF. CDR3 nucleotide sequence: TGTGCCAGCAGCTTGCCGCTAGCGGGAGAGACCGGGGAGCTGTTTTTT. The full variable domain, completed using reference TRBV7-9 and TRBJ2-2, is DTGVSQNPRHKITKRGQNVTFRCDPISEHNRLYWYRQTLGQGPEFLTYFQNEAQLEKSRLLSDRFSAERPKGSFSTLEIQRTEQGDSAMYLCASSLPLAGETGELFFGEGSRLTVL.

The V gene is TRBV7-8, the J gene TRBJ1-1, with TRBD1 identical over 8 bases. This CDR3 region has 15 residues. Germline trimming cut 1 base from V and 6 bases from J; bases unmatched to any gene: 7. CDR1 is SGHVS, CDR2 FQNEAQ, per germline. CDR3 protein: CASSLVGQGSPEAFF. CDR3 sequence (DNA): TGTGCCAGCAGCTTAGTAGGACAGGGAAGCCCTGAAGCTTTCTTT.

The gene calls are TRBV27 and TRBJ2-1; 11 positions agree with TRBD2. Germline V gene sequence: CDR1 MNHEY, CDR2 SMNVEV (reference sequence). The V segment lost 7 bases and the J segment 3 bases; nucleotides outside the gene matches: 5. This CDR3 is 15 amino acids long. This CDR3 reads CASTHGTSGYNEQFF. The DNA for the CDR3 is TGTGCCAGCACCCACGGGACTAGCGGCTACAATGAGCAGTTCTTC.

This clonotype was counted only a few times. The gene calls are TRBV7-6 and TRBJ2-7; unclear D gene. The CDR3 is made up of 12 amino acids. V gave up 5 bases and J gave up 1 base, with 6 bases separating them. In germline, CDR1 is SGHVS, CDR2 FNYEAQ. The CDR3 spells CASSRSSYEQYF. DNA for the CDR3: TGTGCCAGCAGCCGTAGTTCCTACGAGCAGTACTTC.

The rearrangement links TRBV12-3 or TRBV12-4 to TRBJ1-1; 7 bases fit TRBD1. The CDR3 loop spans 14 amino acids. Trimming cost V 6 bases and J 1 base; bases outside gene matches: 5. The CDR3 region has the DNA TGTGCCAGCAGGCGGGACAGAGCGAACACTGAAGCTTTCTTT. It translates to CASRRDRANTEAFF.

This chain uses TRBV24-1 with TRBJ1-5, with a possible D match to TRBD1 (5 bases). Trimming took off 5 bases at V and 6 bases at J, with 13 bases between the two ends. Germline CDR1 and CDR2: KGHDR and SFDVKD. CDR3 length: 14 amino acids. CDR3 residues: CATSGAGRVQPQHF. In DNA form, the CDR3 reads TGTGCCACCAGTGGGGCAGGGCGAGTTCAGCCCCAGCATTTT.

The CDR3 nucleotides are TGTGCCAGCAGCCCACCGGGACTAGCTACCGATGAGCAGTTCTTC. Translation gives CASSPPGLATDEQFF. The rearrangement joins TRBV7-9 to TRBJ2-1; 9 nucleotides align to TRBD2. The V gene's germline CDR1 is SEHNR and CDR2 FQNEAQ (reference sequence). CDR3 length: 15 residues. The trim removed 5 bases at V and 8 bases at J, leaving 10 bases unmatched.

The chain combines TRBV4-2 with TRBJ2-7, with D perhaps TRBD1 or TRBD2 (5 bases each). Trimming took 3 bases from V and 3 from J, leaving 15 bases between them. The CDR3 contains 15 residues. Germline V gene data show CDR1 as LGHNA and CDR2 as YNFKEQ. CDR3 loop: CASSQDGDRNYEQYF. The CDR3, as DNA: TGTGCCAGCAGCCAGGACGGGGACCGTAACTACGAGCAGTACTTC.

The rearrangement uses TRBV6-1 and TRBJ1-5; possible D gene TRBD1, 5 bases. The V gene's germline CDR1 is MNHNS and CDR2 SASEGT. The CDR3 is 15 residues long. V was pared by 2 bases and J by 3 bases, with 11 bases between. CDR3 nucleotide sequence: TGTGCCAGCAGTGAACGGAGGGGTCCCAATCAGCCCCAGCATTTT. Translating gives CASSERRGPNQPQHF.

This clonotype was picked up a small number of times. At one end the junction does not follow the germline gene, possibly because of a read error. CDR3 amino acids: CATRPGWVSEKLFF. CDR3 bases: TGTGCCACCAGACCAGGGTGGGTGTCTGAAAAGCTGTTTTTT. The V call is TRBV15, the J call TRBJ1-4, with a tentative D call TRBD1 (5 bases). CDR1 LNHNV and CDR2 YYDKDF come from the germline V gene (reference sequence). This CDR3 is built from 14 residues.

CDR3: CASSLVETSGSFSKDTQYF. The CDR3 nucleotides are TGTGCCAGCAGCTTAGTCGAGACTAGCGGGAGCTTTTCCAAAGATACGCAGTATTTT. The V and J genes are TRBV7-6 and TRBJ2-3; 12 bases fit TRBD2. Germline lookup yields CDR1 SGHVS and CDR2 FNYEAQ. The CDR3 is 19 residues long. J was trimmed by 5 bases and V by 1 base; bases with no gene match: 13.

V usage is TRBV5-6 and J usage is TRBJ2-2; 8 bases are shared with TRBD2. The CDR3 contains 20 residues. The J segment lost 9 bases and the V segment lost 2 bases, leaving 24 bases of the junction unmatched. Germline lookup yields CDR1 SGHDT and CDR2 YYEEEE. The CDR3 loop reads CASSLYGVGEREFPPRELFF. CDR3 DNA sequence: TGTGCCAGCAGCTTATACGGGGTTGGGGAGCGGGAGTTTCCCCCCCGGGAGCTGTTTTTT.

The chain joins TRBV27 to TRBJ2-7, with D perhaps TRBD1 (5 bases). Germline CDR1 and CDR2: MNHEY and SMNVEV (reference sequence). V lost 3 bases, J lost 5 bases, and 14 bases lay in between. The CDR3 is 14 residues long. CDR3 DNA sequence: TGTGCCAGCAGTTTGTTAGGGGCTCGGGACGAGCAGTACTTC. Protein product: CASSLLGARDEQYF.

The chain recombines TRBV20-1 with TRBJ2-3, with D hard to call. Germline lookup yields CDR1 DFQATT and CDR2 SNEGSKA (reference sequence). This CDR3 is built from 15 residues. The germline V and J ends were trimmed by 0 bases and 2 bases, with 12 bases remaining between them. Here the CDR3 DNA reads TGCAGTGCTAGAGATAGCAACTTTGCCACAGATACGCAGTATTTT. This translates into CSARDSNFATDTQYF.

This chain joins TRBV18 and TRBJ2-7, with a possible D match to TRBD2 (6 bases). Looked up from germline, CDR1 is KGHSH and CDR2 is LQKENI. The ends were cut back, 1 base at V and 6 bases at J, with 13 bases in the middle. The CDR3 contains 14 residues. In DNA form, the CDR3 reads TGTGCCAGCTCACCACTTGGCCCGGGGGTCGAGCAGTACTTC. Its protein product is CASSPLGPGVEQYF. The whole variable domain, filled in from reference TRBV18 and TRBJ2-7, reads NAGVMQNPRHLVRRRGQEARLRCSPMKGHSHVYWYRQLPEEGLKFMVYLQKENIIDESGMPKERFSAEFPKEGPSILRIQQVVRGDSAAYFCASSPLGPGVEQYFGPGTRLTVT.

This chain's CDR3 is CASSLVRGRPHEQFF. Here the CDR3 DNA reads TGTGCCAGCAGCTTAGTGCGCGGGAGGCCCCATGAGCAGTTCTTC. The chain couples TRBV7-2 to TRBJ2-1; TRBD2 agrees at 8 bases. CDR3 length: 15 residues. V lost 1 base, J lost 8 bases, and 7 bases stayed unmatched. Germline CDR1 and CDR2: SGHTA and FQGNSA.